This T cell receptor (beta chain) was sequenced for a study of shared clonotypes between healthy human individuals. Points from the study as a whole: Tissue TCR repertoires likely differ from these blood-only repertoires.

The CDR3 has 13 amino acids. Trimming removed 3 bases from V and 5 bases from J, with 11 bases in between. The germline V gene encodes CDR1 SGHNT and CDR2 YENEEA. As regards this clone: Its antigen is undetermined.

Splitting of CD4+ cells produced CD45RA+ naive and CD45RA-negative memory subsets. Authors' data handling: Filtering differed, since immunoSEQ gave only junction sequences and no quality scores. Some clones are missing from TCRdb's copy, which holds only in-frame ones; the method was immunoSEQ multiplex PCR. Clonal size and the V and J genes are those of that table, whereas D and trimming came from the DNA. The data contain about 1.5 million clones, around 98% of them singletons. Sequencing input: naive CD4+ T cells sorted from blood. Subset specified: CD45RA+ positively selected. V usage is TRBV11-3 and J usage is TRBJ2-7; D might be TRBD1 (5 bases). This TCR was sampled from a man aged 30 to 39 in good health. The CDR3 DNA reads as TGTGCCAGCAGCTTCTCTCCAGGGAACGAGCAGTACTTC. It yields the protein CASSFSPGNEQYF.